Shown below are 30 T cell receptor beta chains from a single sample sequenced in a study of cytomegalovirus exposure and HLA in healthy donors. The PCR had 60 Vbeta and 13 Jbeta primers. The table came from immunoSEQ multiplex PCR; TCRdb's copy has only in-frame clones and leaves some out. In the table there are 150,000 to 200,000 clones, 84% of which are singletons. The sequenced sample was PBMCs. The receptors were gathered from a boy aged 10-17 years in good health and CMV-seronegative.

The CDR3 region has the DNA TGTGCCACCGAAGGACAGAACAATGAGCAGTTCTTC. This encodes CATEGQNNEQFF. The V gene is TRBV10-3, the J gene TRBJ2-1; possible D gene TRBD1, 6 bases. The CDR3 totals 12 residues. Germline loops: CDR1 ENHRY, CDR2 SYGVKD. V lost 10 bases and J lost 5, with 12 bases in between.

CDR3 nucleotides: TGTGCCAGCAGCTCGACAGGGCCGAACACCGGGGAGCTGTTTTTT. Its translation is CASSSTGPNTGELFF. The chain links TRBV7-9 to TRBJ2-2; 7 bases agree with TRBD1. The CDR3 is 15 amino acids. CDR1 SEHNR and CDR2 FQNEAQ come from the germline V gene (reference sequence). After removal of 4 bases from V and 0 bases from J, the junction contained 2 bases not matched to a gene.

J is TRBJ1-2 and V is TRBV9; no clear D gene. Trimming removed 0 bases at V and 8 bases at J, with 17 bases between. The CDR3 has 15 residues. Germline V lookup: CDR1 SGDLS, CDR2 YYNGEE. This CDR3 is CASSVEERANRGYTF. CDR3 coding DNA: TGTGCCAGCAGCGTAGAAGAACGAGCAAACCGGGGCTACACCTTC.

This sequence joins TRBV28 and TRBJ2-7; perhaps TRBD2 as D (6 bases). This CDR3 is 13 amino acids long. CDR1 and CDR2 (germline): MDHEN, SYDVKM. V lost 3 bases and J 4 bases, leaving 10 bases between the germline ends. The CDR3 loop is CASSLGGGYEQYF. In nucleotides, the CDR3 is TGTGCCAGCAGTTTGGGAGGCGGGTACGAGCAGTACTTC.

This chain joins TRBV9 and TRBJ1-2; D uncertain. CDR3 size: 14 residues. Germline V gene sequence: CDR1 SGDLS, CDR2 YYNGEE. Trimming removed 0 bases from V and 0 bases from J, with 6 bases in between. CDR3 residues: CASSVGLSNYGYTF. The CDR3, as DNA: TGTGCCAGCAGCGTAGGGCTCTCTAACTATGGCTACACCTTC.

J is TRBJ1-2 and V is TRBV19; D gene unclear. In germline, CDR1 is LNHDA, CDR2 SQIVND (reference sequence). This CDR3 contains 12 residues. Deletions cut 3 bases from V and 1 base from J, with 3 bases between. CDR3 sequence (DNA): TGTGCCAGTAGTATGAGTAACTATGGCTACACCTTC. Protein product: CASSMSNYGYTF.

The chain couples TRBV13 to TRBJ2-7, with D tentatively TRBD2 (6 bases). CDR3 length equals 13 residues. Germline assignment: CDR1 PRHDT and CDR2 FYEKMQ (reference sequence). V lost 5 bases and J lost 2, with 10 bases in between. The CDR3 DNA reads TGTGCCAGCAGCGGGACGGGGGCCTACGAGCAGTACTTC. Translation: CASSGTGAYEQYF.

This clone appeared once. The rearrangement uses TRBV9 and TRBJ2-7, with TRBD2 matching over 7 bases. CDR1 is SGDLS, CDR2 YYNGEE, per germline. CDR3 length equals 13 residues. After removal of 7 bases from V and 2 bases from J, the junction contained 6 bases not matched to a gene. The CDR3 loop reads CASGAGVAYEQYF. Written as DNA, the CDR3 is TGTGCCAGCGGTGCGGGGGTCGCCTACGAGCAGTACTTC.

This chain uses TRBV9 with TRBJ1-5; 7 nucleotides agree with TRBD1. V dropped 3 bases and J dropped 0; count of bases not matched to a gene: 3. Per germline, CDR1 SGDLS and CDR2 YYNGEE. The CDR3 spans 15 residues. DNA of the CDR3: TGTGCCAGCAGCGCCGGGACAGATAGCAATCAGCCCCAGCATTTT. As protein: CASSAGTDSNQPQHF.

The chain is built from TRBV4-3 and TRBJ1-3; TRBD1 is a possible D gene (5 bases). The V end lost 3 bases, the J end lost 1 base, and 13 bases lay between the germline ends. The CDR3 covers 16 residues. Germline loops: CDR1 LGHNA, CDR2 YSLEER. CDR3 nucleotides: TGCGCCAGCAGCCACGAACTCGGGGGGTCTGGAAACACCATATATTTT. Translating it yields CASSHELGGSGNTIYF.

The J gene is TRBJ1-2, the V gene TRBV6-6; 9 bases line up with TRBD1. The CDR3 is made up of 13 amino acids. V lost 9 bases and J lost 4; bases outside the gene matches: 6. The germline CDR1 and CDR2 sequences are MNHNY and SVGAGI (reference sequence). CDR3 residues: CASNMGQGYGYTF. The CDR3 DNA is TGTGCCAGTAATATGGGACAGGGCTATGGCTACACCTTC.

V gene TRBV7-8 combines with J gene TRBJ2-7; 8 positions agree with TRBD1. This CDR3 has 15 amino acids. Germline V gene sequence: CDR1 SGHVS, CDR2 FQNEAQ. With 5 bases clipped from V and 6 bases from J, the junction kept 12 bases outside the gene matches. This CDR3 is CASSVGRQGSCEQYF. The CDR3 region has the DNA TGTGCCAGCAGCGTAGGTCGACAGGGGAGCTGCGAGCAGTACTTC.

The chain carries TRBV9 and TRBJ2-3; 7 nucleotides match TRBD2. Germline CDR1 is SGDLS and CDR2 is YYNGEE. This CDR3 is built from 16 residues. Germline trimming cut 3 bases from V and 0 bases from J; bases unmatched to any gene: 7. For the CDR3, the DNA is TGTGCCAGCAGCGGACCTAGCGGAGGAAGCACAGATACGCAGTATTTT. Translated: CASSGPSGGSTDTQYF.

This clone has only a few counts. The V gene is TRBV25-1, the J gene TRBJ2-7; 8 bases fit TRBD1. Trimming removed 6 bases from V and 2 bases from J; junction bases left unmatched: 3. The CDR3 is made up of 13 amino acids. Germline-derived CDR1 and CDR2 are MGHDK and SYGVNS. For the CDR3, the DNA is TGTGCCAGCAGGACAGGGGTTCCCTACGAGCAGTACTTC. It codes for CASRTGVPYEQYF.

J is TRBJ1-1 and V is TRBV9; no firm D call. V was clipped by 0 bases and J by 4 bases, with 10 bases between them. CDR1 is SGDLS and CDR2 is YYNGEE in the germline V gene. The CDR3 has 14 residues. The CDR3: CASSVAGSSTEAFF. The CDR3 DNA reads TGTGCCAGCAGCGTAGCCGGTAGTAGCACTGAAGCTTTCTTT.

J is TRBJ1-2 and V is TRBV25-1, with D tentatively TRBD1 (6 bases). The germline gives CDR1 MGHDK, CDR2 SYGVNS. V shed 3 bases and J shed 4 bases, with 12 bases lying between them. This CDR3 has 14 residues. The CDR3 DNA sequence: TGTGCCAGCAGTGATTACAGGACAGCCTATGGCTACACCTTC. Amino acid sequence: CASSDYRTAYGYTF.

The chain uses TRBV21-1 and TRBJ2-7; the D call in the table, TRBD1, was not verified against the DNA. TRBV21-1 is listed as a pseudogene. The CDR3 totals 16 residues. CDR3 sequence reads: CASSKALRGQQYEQYF. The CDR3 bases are TGTGCCAGCAGCAAAGCGCTTAGGGGACAGCAATACGAGCAGTACTTC.

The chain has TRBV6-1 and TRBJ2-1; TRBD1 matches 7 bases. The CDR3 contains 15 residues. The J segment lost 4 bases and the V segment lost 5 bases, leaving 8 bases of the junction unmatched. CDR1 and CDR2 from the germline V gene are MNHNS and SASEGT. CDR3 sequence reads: CASSLTGEPYNEQFF. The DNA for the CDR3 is TGTGCCAGCAGTTTAACAGGGGAACCTTACAATGAGCAGTTCTTC.

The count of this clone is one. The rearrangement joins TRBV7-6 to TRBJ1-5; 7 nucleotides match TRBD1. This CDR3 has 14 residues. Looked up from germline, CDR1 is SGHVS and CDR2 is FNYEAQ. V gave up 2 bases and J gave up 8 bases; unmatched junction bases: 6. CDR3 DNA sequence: TGTGCCAGCAGCTTAAATGAGGGGGCGAAGCCCCAGCATTTT. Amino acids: CASSLNEGAKPQHF.

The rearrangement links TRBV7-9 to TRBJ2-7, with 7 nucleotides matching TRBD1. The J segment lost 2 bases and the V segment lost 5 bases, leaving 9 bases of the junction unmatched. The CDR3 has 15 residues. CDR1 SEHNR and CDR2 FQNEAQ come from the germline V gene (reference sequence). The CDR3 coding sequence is TGTGCCAGCAGCGGTCACCGGGACAGAGCCTACGAGCAGTACTTC. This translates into CASSGHRDRAYEQYF. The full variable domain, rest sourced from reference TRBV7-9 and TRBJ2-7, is DTGVSQNPRHKITKRGQNVTFRCDPISEHNRLYWYRQTLGQGPEFLTYFQNEAQLEKSRLLSDRFSAERPKGSFSTLEIQRTEQGDSAMYLCASSGHRDRAYEQYFGPGTRLTVT.

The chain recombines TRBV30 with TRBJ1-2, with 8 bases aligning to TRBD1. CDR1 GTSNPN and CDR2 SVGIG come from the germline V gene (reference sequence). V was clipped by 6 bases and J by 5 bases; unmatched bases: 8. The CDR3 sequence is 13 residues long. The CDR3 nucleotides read TGTGCCTGTCCGGGACAGGTCGATTATGGCTACACCTTC. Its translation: CACPGQVDYGYTF.

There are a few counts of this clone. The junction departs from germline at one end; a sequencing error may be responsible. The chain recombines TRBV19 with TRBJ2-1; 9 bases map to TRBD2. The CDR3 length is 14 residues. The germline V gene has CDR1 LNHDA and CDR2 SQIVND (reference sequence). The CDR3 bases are TGTGCCAGTAATATAGCGGGAGTAGGGAATGAGCAGTTCTTC. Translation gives CASNIAGVGNEQFF.

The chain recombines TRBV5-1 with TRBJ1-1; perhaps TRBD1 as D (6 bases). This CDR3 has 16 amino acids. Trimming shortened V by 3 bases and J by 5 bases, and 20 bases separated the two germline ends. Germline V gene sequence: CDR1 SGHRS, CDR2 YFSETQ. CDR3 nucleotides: TGCGCCAGCAGCTCGCTCAGGGGCTCGATGGGTACTGAAGCTTTCTTT. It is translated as CASSSLRGSMGTEAFF. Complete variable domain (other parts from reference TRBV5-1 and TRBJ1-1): KAGVTQTPRYLIKTRGQQVTLSCSPISGHRSVSWYQQTPGQGLQFLFEYFSETQRNKGNFPGRFSGRQFSNSRSEMNVSTLELGDSALYLCASSSLRGSMGTEAFFGQGTRLTVV.

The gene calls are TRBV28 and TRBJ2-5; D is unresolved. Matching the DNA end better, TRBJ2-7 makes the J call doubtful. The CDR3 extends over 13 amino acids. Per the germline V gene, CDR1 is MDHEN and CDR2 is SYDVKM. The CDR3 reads CASSGMPDYEQYF. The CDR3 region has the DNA TGTGCCAGCAGTGGGATGCCGGACTACGAGCAGTACTTC.

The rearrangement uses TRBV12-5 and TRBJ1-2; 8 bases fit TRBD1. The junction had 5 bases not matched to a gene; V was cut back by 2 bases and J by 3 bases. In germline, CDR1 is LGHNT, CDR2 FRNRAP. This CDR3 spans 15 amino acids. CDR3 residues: CASGLSGGSDYGYTF. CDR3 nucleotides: TGTGCTAGTGGTTTGTCAGGGGGCTCGGACTATGGCTACACCTTC.

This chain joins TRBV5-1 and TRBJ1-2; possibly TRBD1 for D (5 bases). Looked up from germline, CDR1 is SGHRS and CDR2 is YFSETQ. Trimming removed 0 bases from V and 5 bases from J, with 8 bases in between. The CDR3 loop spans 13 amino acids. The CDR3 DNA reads TGCGCCAGCAGCTTGGTCACAGGTTATGGCTACACCTTC. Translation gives CASSLVTGYGYTF.

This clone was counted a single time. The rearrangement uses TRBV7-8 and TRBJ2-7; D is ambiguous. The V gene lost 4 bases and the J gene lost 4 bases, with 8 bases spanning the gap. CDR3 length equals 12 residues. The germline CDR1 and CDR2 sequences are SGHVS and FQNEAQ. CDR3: CASSSKQYEQYF. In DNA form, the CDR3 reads TGTGCCAGCAGCTCAAAACAGTACGAGCAGTACTTC.

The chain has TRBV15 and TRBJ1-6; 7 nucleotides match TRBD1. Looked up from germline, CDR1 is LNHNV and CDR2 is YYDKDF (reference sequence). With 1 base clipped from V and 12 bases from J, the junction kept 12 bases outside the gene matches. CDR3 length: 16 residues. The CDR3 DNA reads TGTGCCACCAGCAGAGGAAGGGGGCAGGGGCAGGAACCCCTCCACTTT. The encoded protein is CATSRGRGQGQEPLHF.

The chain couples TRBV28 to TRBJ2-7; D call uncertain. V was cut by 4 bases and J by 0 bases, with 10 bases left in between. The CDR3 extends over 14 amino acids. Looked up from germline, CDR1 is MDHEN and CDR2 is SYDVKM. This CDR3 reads CASSSGFGSYEQYF. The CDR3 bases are TGTGCCAGCAGTTCCGGGTTCGGCTCCTACGAGCAGTACTTC.

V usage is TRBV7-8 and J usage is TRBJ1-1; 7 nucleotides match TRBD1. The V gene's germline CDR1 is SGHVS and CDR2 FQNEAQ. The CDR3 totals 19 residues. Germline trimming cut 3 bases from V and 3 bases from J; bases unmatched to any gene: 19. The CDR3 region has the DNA TGTGCCAGCAGCTTCCGGGACAGACCCACCCCGCGGGGCGACACTGAAGCTTTCTTT. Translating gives CASSFRDRPTPRGDTEAFF.